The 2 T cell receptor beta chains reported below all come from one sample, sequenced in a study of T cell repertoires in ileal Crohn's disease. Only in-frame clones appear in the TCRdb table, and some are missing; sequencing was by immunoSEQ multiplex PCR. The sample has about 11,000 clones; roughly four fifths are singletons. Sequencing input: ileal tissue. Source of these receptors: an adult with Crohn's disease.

The CDR3, as DNA: TGTGCCAGCACCCCTAGGACTAGCGGGGGCCGTCCCCGTTACGAGCAGTACTTC. It yields the protein CASTPRTSGGRPRYEQYF. The chain joins TRBV21-1 to TRBJ2-7; the DNA was not compared with TRBD2, the D call given in the table. TRBV21-1 is labeled a pseudogene. The CDR3 runs 18 residues.

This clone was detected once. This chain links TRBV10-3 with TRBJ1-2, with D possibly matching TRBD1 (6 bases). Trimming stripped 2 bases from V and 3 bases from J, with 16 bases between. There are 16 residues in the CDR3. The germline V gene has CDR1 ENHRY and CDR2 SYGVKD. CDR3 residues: CAISEPRGGVHYGYTF. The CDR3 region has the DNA TGTGCCATCAGTGAGCCTCGTGGGGGCGTCCACTATGGCTACACCTTC.